This TCR beta chain was obtained from a study of blood T cell repertoires in COVID-19. Study in general: Samples came from the United States, Italy and Spain, spanning acute and convalescent COVID-19. T cells, B-cell-depleted T cells, or PBMCs provided the cDNA or gDNA that served as material.

The protocol was immunoSEQ multiplex PCR, while the TCRdb copy is restricted to in-frame clones and leaves out a portion. In the table there are tens of thousands of clones, more than 70% of which are singletons. The CDR3 totals 16 residues. Germline-derived CDR1 and CDR2 are LNHDA and SQIVND (reference sequence). Trimming removed 7 bases at V and 5 bases at J, with 18 bases between. The source is a human donor in a cohort sampled during active COVID-19. The chain carries TRBV19 and TRBJ1-6; TRBD1 is a possible D gene (6 bases). The sequenced material came from peripheral blood. Here the CDR3 DNA reads TGTGCCAGTACCGATTTCCAGGGGTCCGATAATTCACCCCTCCACTTT. Residues: CASTDFQGSDNSPLHF.